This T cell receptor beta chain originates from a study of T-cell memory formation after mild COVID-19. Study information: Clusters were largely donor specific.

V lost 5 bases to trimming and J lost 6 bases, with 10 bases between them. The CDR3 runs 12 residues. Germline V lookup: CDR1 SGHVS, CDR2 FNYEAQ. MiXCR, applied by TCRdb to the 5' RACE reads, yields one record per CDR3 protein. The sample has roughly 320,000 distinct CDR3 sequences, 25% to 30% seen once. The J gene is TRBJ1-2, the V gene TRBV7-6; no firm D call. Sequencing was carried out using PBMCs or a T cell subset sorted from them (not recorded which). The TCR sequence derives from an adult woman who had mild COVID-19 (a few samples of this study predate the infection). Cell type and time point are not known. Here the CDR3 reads CASSVPRNGYTF. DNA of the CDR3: TGTGCCAGCAGCGTCCCTCGGAATGGCTACACCTTC.